Shown below are 32 T cell receptor beta chains from a single sample sequenced in a study of graft-versus-host responses after intestinal transplantation. These receptors lack a known antigen. Repertoires were generated with immunoSEQ multiplex PCR, while TCRdb's copy carries only in-frame clones and drops some. The sample has 90,000 to 150,000 clones; 80% to 95% are singletons. This specimen was unstimulated CD4+ T cells sorted from spleen or lymph node cells, taken before intestinal transplant. These receptors originate from a human donor who received an intestinal transplant.

The chain is built from TRBV10-3 and TRBJ2-1; 10 nucleotides line up with TRBD2. The CDR3 contains 17 residues. CDR1 is ENHRY and CDR2 is SYGVKD in the germline V gene. The V gene end was trimmed by 0 bases and the J gene end by 6 bases; junction bases not matched to a gene: 8. CDR3 in DNA: TGTGCCATCAGTGAGTCCGAGCGGGAGGGCCTCCTCAATGAGCAGTTCTTC. Its translation is CAISESEREGLLNEQFF.

This chain uses TRBV10-1 with TRBJ1-2; D possibly corresponds to TRBD1 (6 bases). CDR3 length: 13 residues. CDR1 is WNHNN, CDR2 SYGVQD, per germline (reference sequence). The V and J ends lost 2 bases and 6 bases respectively, with 10 bases between them. This chain's CDR3 is CASSERGGNGYTF. The CDR3 DNA reads TGCGCCAGCAGTGAGAGAGGGGGGAATGGCTACACCTTC.

This clone showed up just once. The DNA for the CDR3 is TGTGCCAGCAGTTTAGCCGCGGGCGAGCAGTACTTC. It encodes CASSLAAGEQYF. The chain links TRBV28 to TRBJ2-7; maybe TRBD2 (5 bases). V gave up 2 bases and J gave up 6 bases, with 8 bases separating them. The length of the CDR3 is 12 residues. Germline V gene sequence: CDR1 MDHEN, CDR2 SYDVKM.

This clone showed up just once. The V gene is TRBV2, the J gene TRBJ2-1; D gene uncertain. In germline, CDR1 is SNHLY, CDR2 FYNNEI. The CDR3 runs to 15 residues. The V and J ends lost 5 bases and 1 base respectively, with 12 bases between them. The CDR3 loop reads CASSPKSRSYNEQFF. DNA for the CDR3: TGTGCCAGCAGTCCAAAATCTCGGTCCTACAATGAGCAGTTCTTC.

The J gene is TRBJ2-5, the V gene TRBV5-4, with D maybe TRBD2 (6 bases). This CDR3 comprises 14 residues. Germline V gives CDR1 SGHNT, CDR2 YYREEE (reference sequence). V lost 0 bases and J 4 bases, leaving 10 bases between the germline ends. The CDR3 DNA follows: TGTGCCAGCAGCTTGGCTAGTAGCGGAGAGACCCAGTACTTC. Protein sequence: CASSLASSGETQYF.

The V gene is TRBV28, the J gene TRBJ1-2; no reliable D call. V shed 2 bases and J shed 4 bases, with 5 bases lying between them. The CDR3 covers 12 residues. Germline CDR1 MDHEN, CDR2 SYDVKM. The CDR3 DNA sequence: TGTGCCAGCAGTTTAGGCAGCTATGGCTACACCTTC. It yields the protein CASSLGSYGYTF.

The V and J genes are TRBV4-1 and TRBJ2-3; D gene unclear. The V and J ends lost 3 bases and 5 bases respectively, with 12 bases between them. Germline V gene lookup returns CDR1 MGHRA and CDR2 YSYEKL. The CDR3 totals 14 residues. CDR3 amino acids: CASSQPLRRDTQYF. The CDR3 region has the DNA TGCGCCAGCAGCCAGCCGCTCAGGAGAGATACGCAGTATTTT.

This clone was seen a few times. The genes are TRBV19 and TRBJ2-7, with 10 nucleotides matching TRBD1. The germline CDR1 and CDR2 sequences are LNHDA and SQIVND (reference sequence). V was clipped by 9 bases and J by 4 bases; unmatched bases: 9. The CDR3 is 14 residues long. The CDR3 region is CASSSGTGVYEQYF. DNA for the CDR3: TGTGCCAGCTCGTCCGGGACAGGGGTTTACGAGCAGTACTTC.

The table lists this clone with a count of one. The J gene is TRBJ2-5, the V gene TRBV7-3; D might be TRBD1 (6 bases). The CDR3 totals 12 residues. The V end was cut by 1 base, the J end by 7 bases, with 7 bases between. Looked up from germline, CDR1 is SGHTA and CDR2 is FQGTGA. CDR3 amino acids: CASSLKGGTQYF. For the CDR3, the DNA is TGTGCCAGCAGCTTAAAAGGGGGGACCCAGTACTTC. Using reference TRBV7-3 and TRBJ2-5 for the parts outside the CDR3, the full variable domain is GAGVSQTPSNKVTEKGKYVELRCDPISGHTALYWYRQSLGQGPEFLIYFQGTGAADDSGLPNDRFFAVRPEGSVSTLKIQRTERGDSAVYLCASSLKGGTQYFGPGTRLLVL.

This chain links TRBV19 with TRBJ2-4; D possibly corresponds to TRBD2 (6 bases). Germline-derived CDR1 and CDR2 are LNHDA and SQIVND (reference sequence). Trimming pared 7 bases from V and 3 bases from J, leaving 22 bases between. CDR3 size: 17 residues. CDR3 DNA sequence: TGTGCCAGTAAAGTCGGGAGAGAGGGTAGGGGCAAAAACATTCAGTACTTC. Residues: CASKVGREGRGKNIQYF.

The J gene is TRBJ1-1, the V gene TRBV28; a possible D gene is TRBD1 (6 bases). The CDR3 is 16 residues long. The germline V gene has CDR1 MDHEN and CDR2 SYDVKM. Deletions cut 8 bases from V and 6 bases from J, with 25 bases between. For the CDR3, the DNA is TGTGCCAGCCGAGTAGGTGGGGCCCAGGGGCGACCTGAAGCTTTCTTT. This translates into CASRVGGAQGRPEAFF. The complete variable domain, with remaining parts taken from reference TRBV28 and TRBJ1-1, reads DVKVTQSSRYLVKRTGEKVFLECVQDMDHENMFWYRQDPGLGLRLIYFSYDVKMKEKGDIPEGYSVSREKKERFSLILESASTNQTSMYLCASRVGGAQGRPEAFFGQGTRLTVV.

This chain connects TRBV28 to TRBJ1-2; 9 nucleotides line up with TRBD1. V shed 5 bases, J shed 10 bases, and the junction held 5 bases outside the gene matches. Germline CDR1 MDHEN, CDR2 SYDVKM. This CDR3 is 12 amino acids long. CDR3 DNA: TGTGCCAGCAGTCTGGGACAGGGATCCTACACCTTC. This sequence encodes CASSLGQGSYTF.

The chain is built from TRBV5-1 and TRBJ2-1, with 12 bases fitting TRBD2. V dropped 0 bases and J dropped 0; count of bases not matched to a gene: 10. CDR1 is SGHRS and CDR2 is YFSETQ in the germline V gene. The CDR3 is 20 amino acids. CDR3 loop: CASSLDPGLAGGSSYNEQFF. The CDR3 DNA follows: TGCGCCAGCAGCTTGGACCCGGGACTAGCGGGCGGTAGCTCCTACAATGAGCAGTTCTTC.

This chain links TRBV28 with TRBJ2-7, with 10 nucleotides matching TRBD1. The J segment lost 4 bases and the V segment lost 7 bases, leaving 19 bases of the junction unmatched. CDR3 size: 18 residues. Germline CDR1 MDHEN, CDR2 SYDVKM. The CDR3 DNA reads as TGTGCCAGCACCGGGACAGGGGTCTCAGGCGGGCCGAGATACGAGCAGTACTTC. Protein: CASTGTGVSGGPRYEQYF.

The CDR3 nucleotides are TGTGCCAGCAGTCGACTAGCGGGGATTAGCACAGATACGCAGTATTTT. As protein: CASSRLAGISTDTQYF. The rearrangement links TRBV7-2 to TRBJ2-3; 11 bases fit TRBD2. After removal of 6 bases from V and 0 bases from J, the junction contained 5 bases not matched to a gene. The germline V gene encodes CDR1 SGHTA and CDR2 FQGNSA. This CDR3 is 16 amino acids long.

V gene TRBV9 combines with J gene TRBJ2-3; possible D gene TRBD1, 6 bases. The V end lost 3 bases, the J end lost 0 bases, and 8 bases lay between the germline ends. Germline CDR1 SGDLS, CDR2 YYNGEE. This CDR3 has 14 amino acids. In nucleotides, the CDR3 is TGTGCCAGCAGCGCAACAGGGAGCACAGATACGCAGTATTTT. Translation: CASSATGSTDTQYF.

DNA of the CDR3: TGTGCCAGCACCAACGACAGGCTCAGCATCTATGGCTACACCTTC. It encodes CASTNDRLSIYGYTF. The chain joins TRBV6-5 to TRBJ1-2; TRBD1 might be the D (6 bases). Trimming took 7 bases from V and 4 from J, leaving 19 bases between them. The CDR3 totals 15 residues. Germline V CDR1 and CDR2: MNHEY, SVGAGI.

CDR3 residues: CASSLSGGGSSYNEQFF. The CDR3 DNA follows: TGTGCCAGCAGTTTATCGGGGGGCGGGAGCTCCTACAATGAGCAGTTCTTC. The chain uses TRBV27 and TRBJ2-1; tentative D call: TRBD2 (7 bases). There are 17 residues in the CDR3. V lost 0 bases and J 0 bases, leaving 12 bases between the germline ends. Germline V gene data show CDR1 as MNHEY and CDR2 as SMNVEV (reference sequence).

V usage is TRBV27 and J usage is TRBJ2-2; D is unclear. CDR3 length: 16 residues. Trimming stripped 2 bases from V and 7 bases from J, with 17 bases between. Germline-derived CDR1 and CDR2 are MNHEY and SMNVEV (reference sequence). This CDR3 reads CASSLLGVGRHGELFF. The CDR3 DNA follows: TGTGCCAGCAGTTTACTCGGCGTAGGGCGGCACGGGGAGCTGTTTTTT.

The chain employs TRBV9 and TRBJ2-3; a possible D gene is TRBD1 (5 bases). CDR1 is SGDLS, CDR2 YYNGEE, per germline. The CDR3 extends over 14 amino acids. V was trimmed by 7 bases and J by 1 base, leaving 13 bases between them. The CDR3 nucleotides read TGTGCCAGCGCGAAGGGGCAGCGCACAGATACGCAGTATTTT. This sequence encodes CASAKGQRTDTQYF.

V is TRBV6-5 and J is TRBJ1-5; the match to TRBD1 covers 7 bases. The CDR3 is made up of 14 amino acids. J gave up 9 bases and V 2 bases, and 7 bases lay outside the gene matches. Germline V gene lookup returns CDR1 MNHEY and CDR2 SVGAGI. The CDR3 loop reads CASSYGQAQWPQHF. Here the CDR3 DNA reads TGTGCCAGCAGTTACGGACAGGCCCAATGGCCCCAGCATTTT.

This chain links TRBV18 with TRBJ1-1; D is unresolved. V gave up 6 bases and J gave up 9 bases, with 17 bases separating them. CDR1 KGHSH and CDR2 LQKENI come from the germline V gene. The CDR3 consists of 13 residues. The CDR3 bases are TGTGCCAGCTCCCCTGGCCCGGAAGGGAAAGCTTTCTTT. Amino acid sequence: CASSPGPEGKAFF.

The CDR3 nucleotides are TGTGCCTGGACGGGCGTGGGGCCCACAGATACGCAGTATTTT. As protein: CAWTGVGPTDTQYF. V is TRBV30 and J is TRBJ2-3; possibly TRBD1 for D (5 bases). The CDR3 runs to 14 residues. V lost 4 bases and J 2 bases, leaving 13 bases between the germline ends. Germline CDR1 is GTSNPN and CDR2 is SVGIG (reference sequence). Filled out from reference TRBV30 and TRBJ2-3, the complete variable domain reads SQTIHQWPATLVQPVGSPLSLECTVEGTSNPNLYWYRQAAGRGLQLLFYSVGIGQISSEVPQNLSASRPQDRQFILSSKKLLLSDSGFYLCAWTGVGPTDTQYFGPGTRLTVL.

This chain links TRBV4-2 with TRBJ2-7, with 7 bases that match TRBD2. J was trimmed by 6 bases and V by 8 bases; bases with no gene match: 13. There are 14 residues in the CDR3. Germline V gene data show CDR1 as LGHNA and CDR2 as YNFKEQ. The CDR3: CASRKRDDGREQYF. CDR3 DNA: TGTGCCAGCCGAAAGCGGGACGATGGCCGCGAGCAGTACTTC.

The chain combines TRBV7-9 with TRBJ2-3, with 8 nucleotides matching TRBD2. J gave up 1 base and V 0 bases, and 3 bases lay outside the gene matches. Per the germline V gene, CDR1 is SEHNR and CDR2 is FQNEAQ (reference sequence). This CDR3 is built from 16 residues. As DNA, the CDR3 is TGTGCCAGCAGCTTAGCGGTGACTAGCGGCACAGATACGCAGTATTTT. Its translation is CASSLAVTSGTDTQYF.

In its sample, this clone was seen a few times. J is TRBJ1-1 and V is TRBV5-4; D is possibly TRBD1 (5 bases). V was cut by 0 bases and J by 9 bases, with 12 bases left in between. This CDR3 spans 13 amino acids. Germline V gene data show CDR1 as SGHNT and CDR2 as YYREEE (reference sequence). CDR3 coding DNA: TGTGCCAGCAGCTTGGCACGGGGGGAGCAAGCTTTCTTT. It encodes CASSLARGEQAFF.

Concerning this clone itself: Relative to the germline gene, one junction end is altered; a read error may explain this. This rearrangement joins TRBV6-1 to TRBJ2-1; D may be TRBD2 (6 bases). The CDR3 is made up of 14 amino acids. The V gene's germline CDR1 is MNHNS and CDR2 SASEGT. CDR3 protein: CANSFSGYRNEQFF. The CDR3 DNA sequence: TGTGCCAACAGTTTTAGCGGTTATAGGAATGAGCAGTTCTTC.

Regarding this clone: A junction end diverges from the germline sequence, so it may reflect a read error. The J gene is TRBJ2-7, the V gene TRBV20-1, with D possibly being TRBD2 (7 bases). Germline-derived CDR1 and CDR2 are DFQATT and SNEGSKA (reference sequence). The CDR3 length is 11 residues. The CDR3 nucleotides are TGCAGTGCTAGAGGAAGGGTAGGGGGGGTCTTC. Amino acid sequence: CSARGRVGGVF.

The gene calls are TRBV29-1 and TRBJ1-1, with TRBD1 as a possible D gene (5 bases). The V end lost 5 bases, the J end lost 5 bases, and 9 bases lay between the germline ends. The CDR3 covers 11 residues. Germline assignment: CDR1 SQVTM and CDR2 ANQGSEA. This chain's CDR3 is CSVSGGTEAFF. The CDR3 bases are TGCAGCGTTAGCGGGGGTACTGAAGCTTTCTTT.

This chain uses TRBV9 with TRBJ1-1, with 8 nucleotides matching TRBD1. Germline V gives CDR1 SGDLS, CDR2 YYNGEE. This CDR3 spans 15 amino acids. Trimming took 3 bases from V and 4 from J; bases not matched to a gene: 8. CDR3 DNA: TGTGCCAGCAGCGCGAGACAGGGGCGGGCCACTGAAGCTTTCTTT. Translated: CASSARQGRATEAFF.

This chain joins TRBV19 and TRBJ2-7; 11 bases fit TRBD2. The CDR3 runs 17 residues. From germline, CDR1 is LNHDA and CDR2 SQIVND (reference sequence). The trim removed 4 bases at V and 3 bases at J, leaving 11 bases unmatched. The CDR3 DNA is TGTGCCAGTAGTAATACTAGCGGGAGAGGTCGGTTCTACGAGCAGTACTTC. It is translated as CASSNTSGRGRFYEQYF.

The V and J genes are TRBV19 and TRBJ1-4; the D is unclear. The germline CDR1 and CDR2 sequences are LNHDA and SQIVND (reference sequence). This CDR3 comprises 13 residues. V was pared by 2 bases and J by 5 bases, with 6 bases between. Here the CDR3 DNA reads TGTGCCAGTAGTATAAGGAGAAATGAAAAACTGTTTTTT. Translating gives CASSIRRNEKLFF. Based on the CDR3 plus reference TRBV19 and TRBJ1-4, the full variable domain is DGGITQSPKYLFRKEGQNVTLSCEQNLNHDAMYWYRQDPGQGLRLIYYSQIVNDFQKGDIAEGYSVSREKKESFPLTVTSAQKNPTAFYLCASSIRRNEKLFFGSGTQLSVL.